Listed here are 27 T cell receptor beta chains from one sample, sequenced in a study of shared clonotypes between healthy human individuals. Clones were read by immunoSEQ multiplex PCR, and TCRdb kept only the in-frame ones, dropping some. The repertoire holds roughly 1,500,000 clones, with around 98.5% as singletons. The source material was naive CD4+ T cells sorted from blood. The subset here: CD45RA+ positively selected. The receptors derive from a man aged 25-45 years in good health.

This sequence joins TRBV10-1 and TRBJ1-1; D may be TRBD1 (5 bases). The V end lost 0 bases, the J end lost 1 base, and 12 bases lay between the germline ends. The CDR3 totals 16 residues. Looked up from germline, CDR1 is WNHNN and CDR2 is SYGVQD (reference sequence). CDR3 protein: CASSESRQGPNTEAFF. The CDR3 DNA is TGCGCCAGCAGTGAGTCACGCCAGGGCCCGAACACTGAAGCTTTCTTT.

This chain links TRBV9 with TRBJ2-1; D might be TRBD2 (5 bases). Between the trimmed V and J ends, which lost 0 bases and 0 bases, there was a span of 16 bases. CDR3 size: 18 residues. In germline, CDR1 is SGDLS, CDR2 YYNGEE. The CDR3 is CASSVAPLATSSYNEQFF. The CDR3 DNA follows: TGTGCCAGCAGCGTAGCTCCCCTAGCCACGAGCTCCTACAATGAGCAGTTCTTC.

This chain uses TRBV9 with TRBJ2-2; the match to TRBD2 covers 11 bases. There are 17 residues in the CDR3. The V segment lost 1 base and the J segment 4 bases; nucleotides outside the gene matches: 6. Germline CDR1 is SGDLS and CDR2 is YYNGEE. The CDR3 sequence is CASSVSSGTSGTGELFF. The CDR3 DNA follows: TGTGCCAGCAGCGTATCCTCCGGGACTAGCGGCACCGGGGAGCTGTTTTTT.

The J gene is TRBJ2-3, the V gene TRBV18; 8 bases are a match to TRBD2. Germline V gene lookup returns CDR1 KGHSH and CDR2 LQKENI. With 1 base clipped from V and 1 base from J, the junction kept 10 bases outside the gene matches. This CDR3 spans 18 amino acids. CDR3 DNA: TGTGCCAGCTCACCACAATTTAGCGGGACTCTCCGCACAGATACGCAGTATTTT. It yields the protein CASSPQFSGTLRTDTQYF.

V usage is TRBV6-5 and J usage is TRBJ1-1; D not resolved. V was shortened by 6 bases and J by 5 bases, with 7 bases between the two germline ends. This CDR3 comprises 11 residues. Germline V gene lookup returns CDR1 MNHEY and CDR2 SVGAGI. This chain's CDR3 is CASSTETEAFF. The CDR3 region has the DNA TGTGCCAGCAGCACGGAAACTGAAGCTTTCTTT.

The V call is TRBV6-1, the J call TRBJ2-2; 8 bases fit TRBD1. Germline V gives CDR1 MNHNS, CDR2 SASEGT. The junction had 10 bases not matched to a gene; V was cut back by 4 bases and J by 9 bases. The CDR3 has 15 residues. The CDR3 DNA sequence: TGTGCCAGCAGTGTTGGGACAGGCGGTAGGCGGGAGCTGTTTTTT. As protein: CASSVGTGGRRELFF.

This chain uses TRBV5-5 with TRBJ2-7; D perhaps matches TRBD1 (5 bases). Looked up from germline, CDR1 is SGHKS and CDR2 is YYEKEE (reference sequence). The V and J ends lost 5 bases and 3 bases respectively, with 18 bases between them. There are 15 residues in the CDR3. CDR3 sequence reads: CASSTFQGLYYEQYF. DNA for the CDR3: TGTGCCAGCAGTACGTTTCAGGGTCTTTACTACGAGCAGTACTTC.

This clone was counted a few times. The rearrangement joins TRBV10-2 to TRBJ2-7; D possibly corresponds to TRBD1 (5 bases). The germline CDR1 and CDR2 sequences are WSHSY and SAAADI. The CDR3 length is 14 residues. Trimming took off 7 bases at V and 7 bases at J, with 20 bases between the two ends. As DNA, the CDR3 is TGCGCCAGCACACTAACCGGGCCCGCAGGGGAGCAGTACTTC. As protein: CASTLTGPAGEQYF.

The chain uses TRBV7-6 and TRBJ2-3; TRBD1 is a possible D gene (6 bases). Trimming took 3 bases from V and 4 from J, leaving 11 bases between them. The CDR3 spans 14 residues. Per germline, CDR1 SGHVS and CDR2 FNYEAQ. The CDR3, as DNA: TGTGCCAGCAGCTTGAACAGGGCGGCAGATACGCAGTATTTT. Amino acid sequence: CASSLNRAADTQYF.

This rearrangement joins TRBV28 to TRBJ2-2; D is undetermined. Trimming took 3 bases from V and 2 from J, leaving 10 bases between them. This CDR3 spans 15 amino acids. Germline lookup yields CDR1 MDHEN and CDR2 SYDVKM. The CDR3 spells CASSFFLPNTGELFF. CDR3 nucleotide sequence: TGTGCCAGCAGTTTTTTCCTCCCTAACACCGGGGAGCTGTTTTTT.

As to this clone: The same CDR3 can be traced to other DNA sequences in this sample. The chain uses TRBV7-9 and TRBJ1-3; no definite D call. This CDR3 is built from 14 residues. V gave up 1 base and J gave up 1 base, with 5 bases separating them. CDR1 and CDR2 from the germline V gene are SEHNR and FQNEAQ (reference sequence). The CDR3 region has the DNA TGTGCCAGCAGCTTAGGGGGATCTGGAAACACCATATATTTT. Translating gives CASSLGGSGNTIYF.

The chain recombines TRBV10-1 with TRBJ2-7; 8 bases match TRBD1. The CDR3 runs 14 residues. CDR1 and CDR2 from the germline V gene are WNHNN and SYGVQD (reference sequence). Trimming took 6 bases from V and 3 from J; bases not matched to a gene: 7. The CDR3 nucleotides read TGCGCCAGCAGCGCCGGGACAGGCGACTACGAGCAGTACTTC. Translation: CASSAGTGDYEQYF.

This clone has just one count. CDR3 sequence (DNA): TGTGCCAGCACACCGGGGACCTCGGGTAGCGAGCAGTACTTC. This translates into CASTPGTSGSEQYF. The chain recombines TRBV5-5 with TRBJ2-7; D is possibly TRBD1 or TRBD2 (5 bases each). V was shortened by 6 bases and J by 6 bases, with 19 bases between the two germline ends. CDR1 is SGHKS and CDR2 is YYEKEE in the germline V gene (reference sequence). The CDR3 runs to 14 residues.

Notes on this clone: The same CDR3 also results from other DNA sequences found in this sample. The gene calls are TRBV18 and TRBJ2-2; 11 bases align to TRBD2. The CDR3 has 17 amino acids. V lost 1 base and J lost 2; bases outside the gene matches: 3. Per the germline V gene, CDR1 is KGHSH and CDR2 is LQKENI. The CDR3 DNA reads TGTGCCAGCTCACCACAGACTAGCGGGACTAACACCGGGGAGCTGTTTTTT. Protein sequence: CASSPQTSGTNTGELFF.

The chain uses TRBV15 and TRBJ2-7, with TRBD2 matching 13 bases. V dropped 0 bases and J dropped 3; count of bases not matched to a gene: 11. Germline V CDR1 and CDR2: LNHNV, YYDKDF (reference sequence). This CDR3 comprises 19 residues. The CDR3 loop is CATSRDGRLAGGKDYEQYF. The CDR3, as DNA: TGTGCCACCAGCAGAGATGGGAGACTAGCGGGAGGTAAGGACTACGAGCAGTACTTC.

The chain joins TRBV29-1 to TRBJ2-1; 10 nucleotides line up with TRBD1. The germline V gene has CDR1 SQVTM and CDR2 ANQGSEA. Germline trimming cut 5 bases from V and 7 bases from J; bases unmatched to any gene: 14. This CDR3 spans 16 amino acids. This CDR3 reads CSVQTKGQGIFNEQFF. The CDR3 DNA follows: TGCAGCGTTCAGACGAAGGGACAGGGGATATTTAATGAGCAGTTCTTC.

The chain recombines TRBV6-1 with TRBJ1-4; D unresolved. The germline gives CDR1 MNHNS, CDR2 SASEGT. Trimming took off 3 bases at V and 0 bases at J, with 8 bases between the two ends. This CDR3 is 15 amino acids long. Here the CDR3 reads CASSDFRATNEKLFF. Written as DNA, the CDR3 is TGTGCCAGCAGTGATTTCCGTGCAACTAATGAAAAACTGTTTTTT.

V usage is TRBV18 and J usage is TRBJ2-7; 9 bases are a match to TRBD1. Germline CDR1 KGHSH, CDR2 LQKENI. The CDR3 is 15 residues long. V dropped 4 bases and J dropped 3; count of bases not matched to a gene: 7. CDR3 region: CASSLSGQGVYEQYF. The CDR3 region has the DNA TGTGCCAGCTCACTTTCGGGACAGGGTGTCTACGAGCAGTACTTC. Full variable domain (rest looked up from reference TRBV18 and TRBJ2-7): NAGVMQNPRHLVRRRGQEARLRCSPMKGHSHVYWYRQLPEEGLKFMVYLQKENIIDESGMPKERFSAEFPKEGPSILRIQQVVRGDSAAYFCASSLSGQGVYEQYFGPGTRLTVT.

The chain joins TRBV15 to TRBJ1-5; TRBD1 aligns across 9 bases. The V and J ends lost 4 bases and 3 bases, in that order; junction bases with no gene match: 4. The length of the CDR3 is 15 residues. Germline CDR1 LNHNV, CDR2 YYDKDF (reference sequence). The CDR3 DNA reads TGTGCCACCAGCAAAGGGGACAGGGTCAATCAGCCCCAGCATTTT. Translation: CATSKGDRVNQPQHF.

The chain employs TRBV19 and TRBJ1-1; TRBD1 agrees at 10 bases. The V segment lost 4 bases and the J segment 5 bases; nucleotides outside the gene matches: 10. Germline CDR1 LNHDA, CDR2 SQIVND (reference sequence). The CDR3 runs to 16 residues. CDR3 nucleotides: TGTGCCAGTAGTACTCACCGGGACAGGGGCCGAACTGAAGCTTTCTTT. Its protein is CASSTHRDRGRTEAFF.

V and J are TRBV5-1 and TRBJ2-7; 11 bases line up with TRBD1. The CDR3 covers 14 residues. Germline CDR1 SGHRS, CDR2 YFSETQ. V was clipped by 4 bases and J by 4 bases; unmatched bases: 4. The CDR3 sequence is CASSDRDRGYEQYF. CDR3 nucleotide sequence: TGCGCCAGCAGCGACCGGGACAGGGGGTACGAGCAGTACTTC.

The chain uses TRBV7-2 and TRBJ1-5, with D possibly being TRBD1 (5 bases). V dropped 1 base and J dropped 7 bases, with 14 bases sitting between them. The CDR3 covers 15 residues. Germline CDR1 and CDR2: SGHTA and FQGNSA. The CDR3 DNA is TGTGCCAGCAGCTTAGAGGGCAGGGTGCGGCAGCCCCAGCATTTT. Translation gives CASSLEGRVRQPQHF.

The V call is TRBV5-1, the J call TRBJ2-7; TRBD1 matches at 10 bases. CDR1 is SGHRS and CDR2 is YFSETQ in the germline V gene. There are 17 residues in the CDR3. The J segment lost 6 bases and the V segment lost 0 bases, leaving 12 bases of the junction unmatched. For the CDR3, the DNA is TGCGCCAGCAGCTTGGGACAGGGGGCGCTTCCCCTCCCCGAGCAGTACTTC. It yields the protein CASSLGQGALPLPEQYF.

This chain's CDR3 is CASSLDGGPQPQHF. In DNA form, the CDR3 reads TGTGCCAGCAGCTTGGACGGGGGCCCTCAGCCCCAGCATTTT. The chain links TRBV5-4 to TRBJ1-5; possible D gene TRBD1, 6 bases. The CDR3 runs to 14 residues. Germline lookup yields CDR1 SGHNT and CDR2 YYREEE (reference sequence). The V and J ends lost 0 bases and 6 bases respectively, with 10 bases between them.

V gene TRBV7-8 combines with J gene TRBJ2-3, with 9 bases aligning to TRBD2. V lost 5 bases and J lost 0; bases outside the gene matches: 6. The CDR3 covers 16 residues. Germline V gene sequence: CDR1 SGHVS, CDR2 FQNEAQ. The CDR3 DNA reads TGTGCCAGCAGCGCCCGACTAGCGGTTAGCACAGATACGCAGTATTTT. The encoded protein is CASSARLAVSTDTQYF.

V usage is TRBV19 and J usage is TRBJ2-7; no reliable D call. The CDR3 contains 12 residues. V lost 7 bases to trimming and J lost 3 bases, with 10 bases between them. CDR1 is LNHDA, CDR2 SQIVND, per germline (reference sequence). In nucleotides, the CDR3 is TGTGCCAGTAACGACGTAGGCTACGAGCAGTACTTC. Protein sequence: CASNDVGYEQYF.

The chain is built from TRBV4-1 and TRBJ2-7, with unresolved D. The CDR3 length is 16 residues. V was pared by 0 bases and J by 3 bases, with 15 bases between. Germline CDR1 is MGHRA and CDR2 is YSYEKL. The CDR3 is CASSQEPPAGRYEQYF. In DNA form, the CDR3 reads TGCGCCAGCAGCCAAGAGCCCCCCGCCGGCCGCTACGAGCAGTACTTC.